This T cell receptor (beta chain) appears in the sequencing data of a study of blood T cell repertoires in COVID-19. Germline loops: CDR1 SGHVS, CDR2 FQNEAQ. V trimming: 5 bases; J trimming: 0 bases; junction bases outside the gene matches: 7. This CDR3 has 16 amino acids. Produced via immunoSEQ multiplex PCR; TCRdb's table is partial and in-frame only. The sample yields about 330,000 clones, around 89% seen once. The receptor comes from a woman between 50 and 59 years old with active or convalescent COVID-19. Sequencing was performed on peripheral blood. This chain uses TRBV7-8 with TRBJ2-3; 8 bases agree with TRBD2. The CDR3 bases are TGTGCCAGCAGCGCCCCTAGCGGGTTAAGCACAGATACGCAGTATTTT. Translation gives CASSAPSGLSTDTQYF.